The 14 T cell receptor beta chains listed next were all sequenced from one sample in a study of T cell repertoires in cytomegalovirus infection. Using its own MiXCR run on the reads, TCRdb lists one record per CDR3 protein. Here the sample spans 570,000 or so distinct CDR3 sequences, over 35% being singletons. For these TCRs, the target antigens are not known. Sample: cultured PBMCs, taken from culture after CMV antigen stimulation. These receptors all come from a human donor in good health (CMV status not recorded). Some clones in this sample may be carry-over from other donors' samples.

The chain carries TRBV12-3 or TRBV12-4 and TRBJ2-5; D not resolved. This CDR3 spans 13 amino acids. Trimming stripped 3 bases from V and 5 bases from J, with 10 bases between. CDR3 loop: CASSFLGLETQYF. DNA for the CDR3: TGTGCCAGCAGTTTTTTGGGGTTGGAGACCCAGTACTTC.

This chain links TRBV10-3 with TRBJ2-1; a possible D gene is TRBD2 (6 bases). This CDR3 contains 13 residues. V was clipped by 9 bases and J by 2 bases, with 11 bases between them. Germline V gene lookup returns CDR1 ENHRY and CDR2 SYGVKD. CDR3 in DNA: TGTGCCATGGGGGGAGGTCCCTACAATGAGCAGTTCTTC. Translation gives CAMGGGPYNEQFF.

This chain joins TRBV5-3 and TRBJ2-2; TRBD2 is a possible D gene (6 bases). TRBV5-3 counts as an open reading frame of uncertain function. V lost 8 bases to trimming and J lost 2 bases, with 19 bases between them. The CDR3 runs 16 residues. The CDR3 nucleotides read TGTGCCAGCAGCGTCCTGACCGGGACTAACACCGGGGAGCTGTTTTTT. It codes for CASSVLTGTNTGELFF.

This clonotype was found once. This chain connects TRBV11-2 to TRBJ1-4; D remains ambiguous. Germline values: CDR1 SGHAT, CDR2 FQNNGV. This CDR3 comprises 14 residues. Trimming left V 3 bases short and J 4 bases short, with 9 bases between. The CDR3 bases are TGTGCCAGCAGCTTCGAGTTAAATAATGAAAAACTGTTTTTT. Amino acid sequence: CASSFELNNEKLFF.

This chain links TRBV12-5 with TRBJ1-3; D is undetermined. Germline V gives CDR1 LGHNT, CDR2 FRNRAP. V lost 5 bases to trimming and J lost 4 bases, with 24 bases between them. The CDR3 sequence is 18 residues long. This CDR3 is CASGERRPLSKSGNTIYF. The CDR3 coding sequence is TGTGCTAGTGGTGAGAGACGACCCCTCTCTAAATCCGGAAACACCATATATTTT.

J is TRBJ2-1 and V is TRBV19; maybe TRBD2 (6 bases). Germline V CDR1 and CDR2: LNHDA, SQIVND (reference sequence). This CDR3 comprises 15 residues. The V end lost 4 bases, the J end lost 1 base, and 11 bases lay between the germline ends. The CDR3 region has the DNA TGTGCCAGTAGTACAATCGGGAGTTCCTACAATGAGCAGTTCTTC. Protein product: CASSTIGSSYNEQFF.

This clonotype was observed a few times. The chain carries TRBV28 and TRBJ2-3, with 7 bases fitting TRBD1. After removal of 5 bases from V and 4 bases from J, the junction contained 9 bases not matched to a gene. CDR3 size: 15 residues. The germline CDR1 and CDR2 sequences are MDHEN and SYDVKM. CDR3 sequence reads: CASSPPGGRADTQYF. CDR3 in DNA: TGTGCCAGCAGTCCCCCAGGGGGAAGAGCAGATACGCAGTATTTT.

The chain uses TRBV5-6 and TRBJ1-2; 8 bases map to TRBD1. Germline trimming cut 3 bases from V and 4 bases from J; bases unmatched to any gene: 11. The CDR3 sequence is 16 residues long. From germline, CDR1 is SGHDT and CDR2 YYEEEE. The CDR3 reads CASSWPWDRLGYGYTF. CDR3 bases: TGTGCCAGCAGCTGGCCCTGGGACAGGTTGGGCTATGGCTACACCTTC.

This clonotype appeared a few times. The gene calls are TRBV7-9 and TRBJ1-4, with 9 bases lining up with TRBD1. The CDR3 is 13 residues long. CDR1 is SEHNR, CDR2 FQNEAQ, per germline (reference sequence). The ends lost 6 bases at V and 7 bases at J; junction bases unmatched: 3. Written as DNA, the CDR3 is TGTGCCAGCAGAACACAGGGGGCTGAAAAACTGTTTTTT. This translates into CASRTQGAEKLFF. The complete variable domain, with remaining parts taken from reference TRBV7-9 and TRBJ1-4, reads DTGVSQNPRHKITKRGQNVTFRCDPISEHNRLYWYRQTLGQGPEFLTYFQNEAQLEKSRLLSDRFSAERPKGSFSTLEIQRTEQGDSAMYLCASRTQGAEKLFFGSGTQLSVL.

The chain couples TRBV28 to TRBJ1-2, with 7 bases fitting TRBD1. This CDR3 region has 13 residues. Looked up from germline, CDR1 is MDHEN and CDR2 is SYDVKM. V lost 7 bases to trimming and J lost 7 bases; unmatched junction nucleotides: 9. The CDR3 DNA is TGTGCCAGCAATGAGGGGGCGGTCGGTGGCTACACCTTC. Protein product: CASNEGAVGGYTF.

This rearrangement joins TRBV10-1 to TRBJ2-7; the D gene could be TRBD1 or TRBD2 (5 bases each). In germline, CDR1 is WNHNN, CDR2 SYGVQD (reference sequence). Trimming stripped 6 bases from V and 4 bases from J, with 19 bases between. The CDR3 spans 15 residues. This chain's CDR3 is CASRDAGTVFYEQYF. The CDR3 DNA reads as TGCGCCAGCAGGGACGCTGGGACCGTTTTTTACGAGCAGTACTTC.

The table lists this clonotype with a few counts. The V call is TRBV7-8, the J call TRBJ2-7, with D tentatively TRBD1 (5 bases). CDR1 and CDR2 from the germline V gene are SGHVS and FQNEAQ. The CDR3 has 14 residues. Between the trimmed V and J ends, which lost 1 base and 2 bases, there was a span of 9 bases. The CDR3 DNA reads as TGTGCCAGCAGCTTAGGGACACTTGCCTACGAGCAGTACTTC. This codes for CASSLGTLAYEQYF.

The chain joins TRBV10-3 to TRBJ2-3; tentatively, D is TRBD2 (6 bases). V gave up 8 bases and J gave up 1 base, with 10 bases separating them. From germline, CDR1 is ENHRY and CDR2 SYGVKD. The CDR3 runs 13 residues. CDR3 in amino acids: CAIRGEGTDTQYF. CDR3 bases: TGTGCCATCCGCGGGGAGGGCACAGATACGCAGTATTTT.

The CDR3 coding sequence is TGTGCCATCAGTGTCCAAAACTCCTATAATTCACCCCTCCACTTT. This gives the protein CAISVQNSYNSPLHF. This chain connects TRBV10-3 to TRBJ1-6; no definite D call. CDR3 length: 15 residues. The V end was cut by 4 bases, the J end by 0 bases, with 7 bases between. The germline V gene encodes CDR1 ENHRY and CDR2 SYGVKD.